These 24 T cell receptor beta chains share one sample of origin, sequenced in a study of cytomegalovirus exposure and HLA in healthy donors. Primers for the PCR totalled 60 Vbeta and 13 Jbeta. Assay: immunoSEQ multiplex PCR; the TCRdb copy retains only in-frame clones and omits some. The repertoire holds 70,000 to 100,000 clones, about 80% seen once, with roughly 32% in the top ten. Sequencing was done on a sample of PBMCs. The receptor source for this set is a man aged 45 to 65 in good health and CMV-seropositive.

This rearrangement joins TRBV6-1 to TRBJ2-1, with D possibly being TRBD2 (5 bases). The CDR3 consists of 15 residues. V was clipped by 8 bases and J by 5 bases, with 19 bases between them. CDR1 is MNHNS, CDR2 SASEGT, per germline. The CDR3 here is CASHPTGRLHNEQFF. The CDR3 nucleotides are TGTGCCAGCCACCCGACTGGGAGATTGCACAATGAGCAGTTCTTC.

This clone was seen only a few times. The V call is TRBV9, the J call TRBJ2-1, with TRBD2 matching 13 bases. The germline V gene encodes CDR1 SGDLS and CDR2 YYNGEE. The length of the CDR3 is 15 residues. The junction had 6 bases not matched to a gene; V was cut back by 2 bases and J by 10 bases. The CDR3 sequence is CASSVGLAGDEEQFF. The CDR3, as DNA: TGTGCCAGCAGCGTTGGACTAGCGGGAGATGAGGAGCAGTTCTTC.

In the case of this clone: As the CDR3 is not closed by the conserved phenylalanine or tryptophan, this likely results from a read error. The gene calls are TRBV7-2 and TRBJ2-7, with 10 bases fitting TRBD1. CDR3 size: 14 residues. Germline CDR1 SGHTA, CDR2 FQGNSA. Germline trimming cut 8 bases from V and 6 bases from J; bases unmatched to any gene: 10. Written as DNA, the CDR3 is TGTGCCAGCTCCGGGACAGGGGTTTTAGGCGAGCAGTACCTC. This translates into CASSGTGVLGEQYL.

The chain is built from TRBV7-9 and TRBJ1-2, with D tentatively TRBD1 (5 bases). Trimming pared 5 bases from V and 3 bases from J, leaving 16 bases between. CDR1 and CDR2 (germline): SEHNR, FQNEAQ (reference sequence). The CDR3 has 15 amino acids. The CDR3 reads CASSGPGESDYGYTF. The DNA of the CDR3 is TGTGCCAGCAGCGGTCCGGGGGAAAGCGACTATGGCTACACCTTC.

This chain uses TRBV5-5 with TRBJ2-5, with TRBD1 as a possible D gene (6 bases). CDR3 length equals 15 residues. Germline-derived CDR1 and CDR2 are SGHKS and YYEKEE (reference sequence). Deletions cut 0 bases from V and 5 bases from J, with 14 bases between. The CDR3 spells CASSLGPTGMETQYF. The CDR3 coding sequence is TGTGCCAGCAGCTTGGGGCCCACAGGGATGGAGACCCAGTACTTC.

The rearrangement uses TRBV6-5 and TRBJ2-2; tentative D call: TRBD2 (7 bases). The V end was cut by 8 bases, the J end by 0 bases, with 13 bases between. This CDR3 comprises 15 residues. The germline CDR1 and CDR2 sequences are MNHEY and SVGAGI. CDR3 sequence: CASHQGGANTGELFF. The DNA for the CDR3 is TGTGCCAGCCACCAAGGGGGGGCGAACACCGGGGAGCTGTTTTTT.

The chain links TRBV28 to TRBJ1-2; D is unclear. Germline loops: CDR1 MDHEN, CDR2 SYDVKM. CDR3 size: 11 residues. V lost 6 bases to trimming and J lost 9 bases, with 11 bases between them. The CDR3 loop reads CASRNVRSYTF. The DNA of the CDR3 is TGTGCCAGCAGAAATGTGCGGAGCTACACCTTC.

The chain recombines TRBV5-1 with TRBJ1-2; D might be TRBD1 (5 bases). CDR1 and CDR2 (germline): SGHRS, YFSETQ. This CDR3 has 14 amino acids. With 1 base removed from V and 3 bases from J, the gap between germline ends came to 10 bases. The CDR3 spells CASSLTAGDYGYTF. CDR3 DNA: TGCGCCAGCAGCTTGACCGCGGGGGACTATGGCTACACCTTC. Full variable domain (missing parts from reference TRBV5-1 and TRBJ1-2): KAGVTQTPRYLIKTRGQQVTLSCSPISGHRSVSWYQQTPGQGLQFLFEYFSETQRNKGNFPGRFSGRQFSNSRSEMNVSTLELGDSALYLCASSLTAGDYGYTFGSGTRLTVV.

The chain uses TRBV19 and TRBJ2-1; weak D call: TRBD2 (5 bases). V lost 0 bases and J 0 bases, leaving 9 bases between the germline ends. The germline V gene has CDR1 LNHDA and CDR2 SQIVND (reference sequence). The CDR3 totals 16 residues. The CDR3 sequence is CASSIEAASSYNEQFF. DNA of the CDR3: TGTGCCAGTAGTATAGAAGCGGCCAGCTCCTACAATGAGCAGTTCTTC.

V is TRBV10-3 and J is TRBJ1-5; the D gene is possibly TRBD1 (6 bases). This CDR3 spans 13 amino acids. Germline lookup yields CDR1 ENHRY and CDR2 SYGVKD. The CDR3 region is CAVGGQGYQPQHF. DNA for the CDR3: TGTGCAGTGGGCGGGCAGGGGTATCAGCCCCAGCATTTT.

The chain has TRBV27 and TRBJ2-7; 8 bases are a match to TRBD1. The junction had 5 bases not matched to a gene; V was cut back by 4 bases and J by 0 bases. Germline CDR1 is MNHEY and CDR2 is SMNVEV (reference sequence). CDR3 length: 15 amino acids. DNA of the CDR3: TGTGCCAGCAGTTCATGGACAGGGAGCTCCTACGAGCAGTACTTC. Protein: CASSSWTGSSYEQYF.

CDR3 in DNA: TGCGCCAGCAGCCCTAGTCGGGAAACGCAGTATTTT. It encodes CASSPSRETQYF. This chain connects TRBV5-1 to TRBJ2-3; D perhaps matches TRBD2 (5 bases). Per germline, CDR1 SGHRS and CDR2 YFSETQ. Trimming removed 4 bases at V and 9 bases at J, with 12 bases between. The CDR3 totals 12 residues.

As DNA, the CDR3 is TGTGCCAGCTGCCCCAACCCCGGGACAGAATACGAGCAGTACTTC. Amino acids: CASCPNPGTEYEQYF. The chain links TRBV27 to TRBJ2-7, with 7 bases that match TRBD1. This CDR3 spans 15 amino acids. The germline V gene has CDR1 MNHEY and CDR2 SMNVEV (reference sequence). V dropped 8 bases and J dropped 4; count of bases not matched to a gene: 14.

This clone was seen only a few times. The chain joins TRBV2 to TRBJ2-5, with D possibly matching TRBD2 (6 bases). V was clipped by 1 base and J by 3 bases, with 12 bases between them. From germline, CDR1 is SNHLY and CDR2 FYNNEI. CDR3 length: 15 residues. For the CDR3, the DNA is TGTGCCAGCAGTGAAGAGAGGGCTAGCGAAGAGACCCAGTACTTC. Amino acid sequence: CASSEERASEETQYF.

The rearrangement joins TRBV29-1 to TRBJ2-3; no clear D gene. Deletions cut 4 bases from V and 2 bases from J, with 4 bases between. Germline V gives CDR1 SQVTM, CDR2 ANQGSEA. The CDR3 runs 11 residues. The CDR3 DNA is TGCAGCGTTGCCCACACAGATACGCAGTATTTT. Amino acid sequence: CSVAHTDTQYF.

The V and J genes are TRBV9 and TRBJ2-3; D remains ambiguous. The CDR3 extends over 14 amino acids. V lost 3 bases and J 2 bases, leaving 10 bases between the germline ends. The germline CDR1 and CDR2 sequences are SGDLS and YYNGEE. The CDR3 sequence is CASSDGGLTDTQYF. CDR3 coding DNA: TGTGCCAGCAGCGACGGCGGCCTCACAGATACGCAGTATTTT.

This sequence joins TRBV7-9 and TRBJ2-3; 13 bases are a match to TRBD2. Germline loops: CDR1 SEHNR, CDR2 FQNEAQ (reference sequence). V shed 6 bases, J shed 4 bases, and the junction held 7 bases outside the gene matches. CDR3 length: 16 residues. CDR3 nucleotides: TGTGCCAGCAGGAAACTAGCGGGAGGGCGTCCAGATACGCAGTATTTT. Its protein is CASRKLAGGRPDTQYF.

The chain carries TRBV27 and TRBJ1-6; 8 nucleotides line up with TRBD1. The germline CDR1 and CDR2 sequences are MNHEY and SMNVEV (reference sequence). CDR3 length equals 22 residues. The V gene end was trimmed by 0 bases and the J gene end by 7 bases; junction bases not matched to a gene: 23. This chain's CDR3 is CASSLSRPGTGILAAPNSPLHF. CDR3 nucleotides: TGTGCCAGCAGTTTATCCCGCCCCGGGACAGGTATCCTCGCTGCACCCAATTCACCCCTCCACTTT.

This rearrangement joins TRBV30 to TRBJ1-1; D is unclear. The CDR3 contains 15 residues. Between the trimmed V and J ends, which lost 0 bases and 1 base, there was a span of 12 bases. Looked up from germline, CDR1 is GTSNPN and CDR2 is SVGIG (reference sequence). The CDR3 DNA reads TGTGCCTGGAGTGTACAATCCCCTTCGAACACTGAAGCTTTCTTT. Its protein is CAWSVQSPSNTEAFF.

The chain employs TRBV15 and TRBJ1-2; D might be TRBD1 (6 bases). The CDR3 extends over 13 amino acids. Trimming took 1 base from V and 14 from J, leaving 17 bases between them. The germline CDR1 and CDR2 sequences are LNHNV and YYDKDF (reference sequence). The DNA of the CDR3 is TGTGCCACCAGCAGAGTTAAGACAGGCGAAAGGACCTTC. Protein product: CATSRVKTGERTF.

Concerning this clone: The junction and the germline gene differ at one end; a read error may be behind it. The chain uses TRBV25-1 and TRBJ2-1; 10 bases fit TRBD2. CDR1 is MGHDK, CDR2 SYGVNS, per germline. The CDR3 is 15 amino acids. The CDR3 loop is CASSELAGAYSEQFF. In DNA, the CDR3 is TGTGCCAGCAGTGAACTAGCGGGAGCATACAGTGAGCAGTTCTTC.

The genes are TRBV19 and TRBJ1-4; the D gene is possibly TRBD1 (5 bases). The CDR3 runs to 15 residues. Germline CDR1 and CDR2: LNHDA and SQIVND (reference sequence). V lost 10 bases and J lost 5, with 20 bases in between. The CDR3 sequence is CATKMSGGLNEKLFF. The CDR3 bases are TGTGCCACCAAAATGAGCGGGGGTCTAAATGAAAAACTGTTTTTT.

V is TRBV5-4 and J is TRBJ1-2; D uncertain. The CDR3 sequence is 13 residues long. The V end was cut by 4 bases, the J end by 4 bases, with 11 bases between. Per the germline V gene, CDR1 is SGHNT and CDR2 is YYREEE (reference sequence). CDR3 region: CASSEESVYGYTF. In DNA form, the CDR3 reads TGTGCCAGCAGCGAGGAATCGGTCTATGGCTACACCTTC.

This chain uses TRBV5-1 with TRBJ1-4, with TRBD1 as a possible D gene (5 bases). CDR3 size: 14 residues. Germline CDR1 is SGHRS and CDR2 is YFSETQ. The V gene lost 4 bases and the J gene lost 8 bases, with 15 bases spanning the gap. The CDR3, as DNA: TGCGCCAGCAGCCCAGGAGGGGTAGGAGAAAAACTGTTTTTT. Translation: CASSPGGVGEKLFF.